This T cell receptor (beta chain) was recovered during a study of T cell responses to AZD1222 COVID-19 vaccine. Study results and limitations: Reportedly, close to half of spike-specific TCRs are directed against unmutated variant regions. White British people made up most donors, females outnumbered males, and clonal diversity was possibly underestimated.

Turning to this clone: Its target is not known.

The CDR3 spans 13 residues. Trimming cost V 5 bases and J 3 bases, with 10 bases left between them. Germline loops: CDR1 ENHRY, CDR2 SYGVKD. Assay: immunoSEQ multiplex PCR; the TCRdb copy retains only in-frame clones and omits some. The sample comprises about 110,000 clones, approximately 90% of which are singletons, and 2% to 3% rests with the top ten. The source was peripheral blood, collected 28 days after the second AZD1222 dose. The source is an adult who received the AZD1222 COVID-19 vaccine. The J gene is TRBJ1-1, the V gene TRBV10-3; tentatively, D is TRBD1 (6 bases). CDR3 sequence: CAISPDRYTEAFF. The CDR3 DNA reads TGTGCCATCAGTCCCGACAGGTACACTGAAGCTTTCTTT.